This entry describes one T cell receptor (beta chain). The junction departs from germline at one end; a sequencing error may be responsible. A constant-region primer primed TCR beta cDNA synthesis from roughly 500 ng of total RNA. Three nested multiplex PCR rounds, a slightly modified ARM-PCR, produced the libraries for TCR beta. For 10 cycles apiece, the opening two PCR rounds ran with TRBV1-TRBV30 forward primers and a C-beta reverse primer. One entry per CDR3 protein, called by TCRdb with MiXCR from the multiplex PCR reads. The repertoire consists of roughly 55,000 distinct CDR3 sequences, with roughly 70% occurring once and the leading ten covering 57%. Co-extracted RNA and DNA came from roughly 20-30 mg of unsorted bulk tissue. These data come from a study of tumor-infiltrating lymphocytes in primary liver carcinoma. The CDR3 sequence is 16 residues long. Per germline, CDR1 SGHAT and CDR2 FQNNGV.

The V call is TRBV11-2, the J call TRBJ2-5; a possible D gene is TRBD2 (5 bases). Sequencing was carried out using liver tumor tissue from sampling region 2. The subset here: tumor region T2, inferior pole. The TCR sequence derives from a man aged 40-50 years with primary liver carcinoma and hepatitis B virus infection. CDR3 bases: TGTGTCAGCAGCTTAACAGTAGGAGGCTCGGGGGAGACCCAGTACTTC. Its protein is CVSSLTVGGSGETQYF. Filled out from reference TRBV11-2 and TRBJ2-5, the complete variable domain reads EAGVAQSPRYKIIEKRQSVAFWCNPISGHATLYWYQQILGQGPKLLIQFQNNGVVDDSQLPKDRFSAERLKGVDSTLKIQPAKLEDSAVYLCVSSLTVGGSGETQYFGPGTRLLVL.